The 17 T cell receptor beta chains below come from one sample, sequenced in a study of spatial heterogeneity in lung cancer (dated by TCRdb to between 2019 and 2020). This specimen's time point label, per the study, means: blood at routine non-recurrence follow-up after resection. Without any cell sorting, TCR sequencing was performed on whole RNA extracted either from tumor and nontumor lung tissue or from cryopreserved PBMC samples. The library was built by means of 5' RACE. Sequenced using a NextSeq 500. The public reads were quality trimmed at Q25 with fastp and then assembled into clones with MiXCR by TCRdb, keeping productive beta chains. One record per CDR3 amino acid sequence lists the most common genes and DNA. This sample gives 50,000 to 60,000 distinct CDR3 sequences in total; less than 9% of them show up just once. Approximately 40% of the sample comes from the top ten. The sample was PBMCs, taken at follow-up. The receptors were gathered from a female donor with early-stage non-small cell lung cancer.

V usage is TRBV14 and J usage is TRBJ2-5; D unresolved. Deletions cut 4 bases from V and 6 bases from J, with 21 bases between. This CDR3 contains 16 residues. The germline V gene encodes CDR1 SGHDN and CDR2 FVKESK. The CDR3 sequence: CASSRTPEIIGKTQYF. The CDR3, as DNA: TGTGCCAGCAGCCGAACCCCAGAAATTATTGGAAAGACCCAGTACTTC.

In its sample, this clonotype was seen many times. This chain connects TRBV20-1 to TRBJ1-2, with D unresolved. Germline-derived CDR1 and CDR2 are DFQATT and SNEGSKA (reference sequence). The CDR3 is 14 amino acids. V lost 1 base to trimming and J lost 0 bases, with 9 bases between them. In nucleotides, the CDR3 is TGCAGTGCTAGAGGTCGGGGAGCTAACTATGGCTACACCTTC. This sequence encodes CSARGRGANYGYTF.

The V call is TRBV13, the J call TRBJ2-7; a possible D gene is TRBD2 (6 bases). Germline V gene sequence: CDR1 PRHDT, CDR2 FYEKMQ (reference sequence). V dropped 5 bases and J dropped 2 bases, with 16 bases sitting between them. The CDR3 totals 15 residues. The CDR3: CASSAPGRSPYEQYF. In nucleotides, the CDR3 is TGTGCCAGCAGCGCCCCGGGGAGGTCTCCCTACGAGCAGTACTTC. Full variable domain (outside the CDR3, taken from reference TRBV13 and TRBJ2-7): AAGVIQSPRHLIKEKRETATLKCYPIPRHDTVYWYQQGPGQDPQFLISFYEKMQSDKGSIPDRFSAQQFSDYHSELNMSSLELGDSALYFCASSAPGRSPYEQYFGPGTRLTVT.

This clonotype was detected ten times or more. The V and J genes are TRBV7-2 and TRBJ1-1; 8 bases are shared with TRBD1. CDR1 SGHTA and CDR2 FQGNSA come from the germline V gene. The CDR3 has 14 amino acids. The ends lost 8 bases at V and 5 bases at J; junction bases unmatched: 10. The CDR3 loop is CASWTGQSGTEAFF. CDR3 in DNA: TGTGCCAGCTGGACAGGGCAGTCGGGAACTGAAGCTTTCTTT. The full variable domain, in which reference TRBV7-2 and TRBJ1-1 provide the parts outside the CDR3, is GAGVSQSPSNKVTEKGKDVELRCDPISGHTALYWYRQSLGQGLEFLIYFQGNSAPDKSGLPSDRFSAERTGGSVSTLTIQRTQQEDSAVYLCASWTGQSGTEAFFGQGTRLTVV.

A remark on this clonotype: This clone may be a read error of a much larger clone one base away. The CDR3 does not close with the conserved phenylalanine or tryptophan, likely indicating a read error. V usage is TRBV5-5 and J usage is TRBJ2-5; D remains ambiguous. Trimming took off 0 bases at V and 7 bases at J, with 10 bases between the two ends. This CDR3 has 13 amino acids. Germline values: CDR1 SGHKS, CDR2 YYEKEE (reference sequence). The DNA of the CDR3 is TGTGCCAGCAGCTTGGATCCGTCGGGGACCCAGTACCTC. Its protein product is CASSLDPSGTQYL.

V and J are TRBV6-2 or TRBV6-3 and TRBJ2-1, with D perhaps assigned TRBD1 or TRBD2 (6 bases each). This CDR3 region has 15 residues. Germline V gene sequence: CDR1 MNHEY, CDR2 SVGEGT. Trimming left V 6 bases short and J 2 bases short, with 14 bases between. The CDR3 DNA follows: TGTGCCAGCAGACCTTTGGGGGGCACCTACAATGAGCAGTTCTTC. It is translated as CASRPLGGTYNEQFF.

The chain links TRBV29-1 to TRBJ1-1; D remains unclear. CDR1 is SQVTM, CDR2 ANQGSEA, per germline. Trimming shortened V by 2 bases and J by 3 bases, and 7 bases separated the two germline ends. This CDR3 spans 12 amino acids. The CDR3 DNA sequence: TGCAGCGTTGAAACCTGGGACACTGAAGCTTTCTTT. Protein: CSVETWDTEAFF.

The V call is TRBV14, the J call TRBJ1-1, with no clear D. CDR1 and CDR2 from the germline V gene are SGHDN and FVKESK. V was pared by 4 bases and J by 4 bases, with 10 bases between. The CDR3 totals 13 residues. The CDR3 loop reads CASSLRAGTEAFF. As DNA, the CDR3 is TGTGCCAGCAGCCTTCGGGCGGGCACTGAAGCTTTCTTT.

This clonotype was seen a few times. The J gene is TRBJ1-1, the V gene TRBV20-1, with TRBD1 matching 7 bases. The J segment lost 0 bases and the V segment lost 5 bases, leaving 12 bases of the junction unmatched. The length of the CDR3 is 16 residues. CDR1 and CDR2 (germline): DFQATT, SNEGSKA (reference sequence). The DNA of the CDR3 is TGCAGTGCTCCGAAGTCGGGACAGCTTATGAACACTGAAGCTTTCTTT. It specifies CSAPKSGQLMNTEAFF.

At least ten counts were recorded for this clonotype. The chain has TRBV29-1 and TRBJ1-3; the D is unclear. The ends were cut back, 7 bases at V and 3 bases at J, with 16 bases in the middle. Germline loops: CDR1 SQVTM, CDR2 ANQGSEA. The CDR3 covers 14 residues. The CDR3 nucleotides are TGCAGCGCTTTGGACGGTTCTATTGGAAACACCATATATTTT. Translating gives CSALDGSIGNTIYF. Looking up the rest from reference TRBV29-1 and TRBJ1-3 gives the full variable domain: SAVISQKPSRDICQRGTSLTIQCQVDSQVTMMFWYRQQPGQSLTLIATANQGSEATYESGFVIDKFPISRPNLTFSTLTVSNMSPEDSSIYLCSALDGSIGNTIYFGEGSWLTVV.

This clonotype appeared a few times. The V gene is TRBV20-1, the J gene TRBJ1-2, with D uncertain. V lost 6 bases, J lost 1 base, and 6 bases lay in between. The CDR3 sequence is 11 residues long. Per the germline V gene, CDR1 is DFQATT and CDR2 is SNEGSKA (reference sequence). DNA for the CDR3: TGCAGTGCCGGGATTAACTATGGCTACACCTTC. Translating gives CSAGINYGYTF.

The chain uses TRBV20-1 and TRBJ2-1; 8 bases line up with TRBD1. This CDR3 contains 14 residues. J lost 9 bases, V lost 2 bases, and 9 bases had no gene match. CDR1 DFQATT and CDR2 SNEGSKA come from the germline V gene (reference sequence). The CDR3 region is CSARMGQVPFEQFF. The CDR3 nucleotides are TGCAGTGCTAGAATGGGACAGGTCCCTTTTGAGCAGTTCTTC.

This clonotype was counted between two and nine times. This sequence joins TRBV7-2 and TRBJ2-2; unclear D gene. V was shortened by 5 bases and J by 2 bases, with 27 bases between the two germline ends. CDR3 length: 20 amino acids. Germline-derived CDR1 and CDR2 are SGHTA and FQGNSA. The CDR3 DNA sequence: TGTGCCAGCAGCGAGACGTCCCGAGCTGGGTCGAATCTTAACACCGGGGAGCTGTTTTTT. This codes for CASSETSRAGSNLNTGELFF.

This clonotype was observed a few times. The chain recombines TRBV6-5 with TRBJ2-2, with 7 bases that match TRBD1. After removal of 3 bases from V and 4 bases from J, the junction contained 2 bases not matched to a gene. The CDR3 length is 14 residues. Per germline, CDR1 MNHEY and CDR2 SVGAGI. For the CDR3, the DNA is TGTGCCAGCAGTTATTCAGGGGGCACCGGGGAGCTGTTTTTT. Residues: CASSYSGGTGELFF.

The table lists this clonotype with a few counts. The chain couples TRBV5-1 to TRBJ2-7, with 7 bases aligning to TRBD2. This CDR3 region has 12 residues. The germline V gene has CDR1 SGHRS and CDR2 YFSETQ. The trim removed 4 bases at V and 4 bases at J, leaving 2 bases unmatched. CDR3 loop: CASSAGVYEQYF. The CDR3 DNA is TGCGCCAGCAGCGCGGGAGTTTACGAGCAGTACTTC.

This clonotype came up many times. The chain combines TRBV12-3 or TRBV12-4 with TRBJ1-5; D is unclear. V lost 2 bases to trimming and J lost 4 bases, with 21 bases between them. CDR3 size: 18 residues. CDR3 protein: CASSLTSFSSGTNQPQHF. CDR3 in DNA: TGTGCCAGCAGTTTAACGTCATTTTCGTCAGGAACGAATCAGCCCCAGCATTTT.

The V gene is TRBV14, the J gene TRBJ2-1, with D tentatively TRBD2 (5 bases). CDR1 is SGHDN, CDR2 FVKESK, per germline. V was clipped by 2 bases and J by 1 base, with 9 bases between them. The CDR3 consists of 15 residues. The CDR3 bases are TGTGCCAGCAGCCAACTCTTAGCGTCCTACAATGAGCAGTTCTTC. Translated, it gives CASSQLLASYNEQFF.